This TCR beta chain came from a study of CD4 T cells in relation to SARS-CoV-2 and coronaviruses. The CDR3 runs 12 residues. Trimming cost V 4 bases and J 8 bases, with 11 bases left between them. From germline, CDR1 is MDHEN and CDR2 SYDVKM. Sequencing was performed with immunoSEQ multiplex PCR; in TCRdb, only in-frame clones are kept and a portion is missing. The sample has 36,000 or so clones, about 80% seen once; the top ten hold 2.5% to 3.5%. Details on this clone: Its antigen is still unknown.

Study-wide results and limits: The assay detects memory recall responses, not culture-primed primary responses.

The V gene is TRBV28, the J gene TRBJ1-2, with D perhaps TRBD1 (5 bases). The receptor was derived from an adult with COVID-19. The specimen sequenced was memory CD4+ T cells from PBMCs, cultured in vitro. CDR3: CASSSGSRGYTF. The CDR3 bases are TGTGCCAGCAGTTCAGGGAGTCGCGGCTACACCTTC.